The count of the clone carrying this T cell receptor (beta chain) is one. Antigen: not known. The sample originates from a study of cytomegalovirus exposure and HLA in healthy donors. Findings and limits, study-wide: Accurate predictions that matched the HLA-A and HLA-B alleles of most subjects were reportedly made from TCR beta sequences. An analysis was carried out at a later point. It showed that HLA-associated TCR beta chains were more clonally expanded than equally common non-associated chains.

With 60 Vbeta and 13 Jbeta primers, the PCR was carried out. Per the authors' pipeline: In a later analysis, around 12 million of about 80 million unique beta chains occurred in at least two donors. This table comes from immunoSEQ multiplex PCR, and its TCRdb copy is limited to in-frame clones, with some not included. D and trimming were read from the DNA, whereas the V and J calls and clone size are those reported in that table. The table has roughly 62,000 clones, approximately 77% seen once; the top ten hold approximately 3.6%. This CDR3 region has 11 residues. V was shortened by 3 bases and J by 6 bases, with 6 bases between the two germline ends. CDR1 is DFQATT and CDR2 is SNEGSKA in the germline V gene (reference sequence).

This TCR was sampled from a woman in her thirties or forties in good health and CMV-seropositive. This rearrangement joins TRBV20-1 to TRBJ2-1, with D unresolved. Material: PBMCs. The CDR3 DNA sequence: TGCAGTGCTAGGTCTAGCAATGAGCAGTTCTTC. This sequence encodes CSARSSNEQFF.